The 2 T cell receptor beta chains below all came from one sample that was sequenced in a study of OX40 agonist ivuxolimab in advanced cancers. The method was immunoSEQ multiplex PCR; TCRdb's version includes in-frame clones alone and lacks a portion of them. The sample shows approximately 22,000 clones, approximately 81% of them seen only once. Specimen: CD4+ or CD8+ T cells sorted from blood, collected in a trial of the OX40 agonist ivuxolimab. The receptors shown here come from an adult with an advanced solid tumor such as melanoma, head and neck, liver or kidney cancer.

This clone is a singleton in its sample. The rearrangement links TRBV5-5 to TRBJ1-5, with 7 bases fitting TRBD1. Germline CDR1 reads SGHKS; CDR2 reads YYEKEE (reference sequence). The CDR3 contains 14 residues. With 3 bases clipped from V and 6 bases from J, the junction kept 6 bases outside the gene matches. The CDR3 is CASSSGGGSQPQHF. The DNA of the CDR3 is TGTGCCAGCAGCTCAGGGGGAGGCAGTCAGCCCCAGCATTTT.

The chain is built from TRBV12-5 and TRBJ2-7; a weak D match, TRBD2 (5 bases). The CDR3 sequence is 12 residues long. Trimming took 10 bases from V and 0 from J, leaving 10 bases between them. The germline gives CDR1 LGHNT, CDR2 FRNRAP. In nucleotides, the CDR3 is TGTGCTACCCTTGGGAGCTCCTACGAGCAGTACTTC. Its protein is CATLGSSYEQYF.